A selection of T cell receptor beta chains follows, all from one sample in a study of tumor-infiltrating lymphocytes in primary liver carcinoma. MiXCR was run by TCRdb on the multiplex PCR reads, yielding one entry per CDR3 protein. The sample has 110,000 or so distinct CDR3 sequences, roughly 80% seen once. The sample was liver tumor tissue from sampling region 3. All receptors derive from a man between 40 and 49 years old with primary liver carcinoma and hepatitis B virus infection. Both conserved end residues are part of each CDR3. A D gene is named only where the DNA matches it firmly. A row's size may be missing; if present it is once, few, many or a size class.

CDR3: CAISRLSWDYEQYF
DNA: TGTGCCATCAGTCGGCTTAGCTGGGACTACGAGCAGTACTTC
J: TRBJ2-7
V: TRBV12-3/TRBV12-4
D: NA
size: NA

CDR3: CTSSRTWIGYYEQYF
DNA: TGTACCAGCAGTCGGACATGGATCGGGTACTACGAGCAGTACTTC
J: TRBJ2-7
V: TRBV5-6
D: NA
size: NA

CDR3: CASSHDGSQPQHF
DNA: TGCGCCAGCAGCCATGATGGAAGTCAGCCCCAGCATTTT
J: TRBJ1-5
V: TRBV4-3
D: NA
size: NA

CDR3: CASSLSRSVNQPQHF
DNA: TGTGCCAGCAGTCTCTCCAGGTCCGTGAATCAGCCCCAGCATTTT
J: TRBJ1-5
V: TRBV25-1
D: NA
size: once

CDR3: CVSSSTLGRSSTDTQYF
DNA: TGTGTCAGCAGTTCCACCCTCGGGCGGTCTAGCACAGATACGCAGTATTTT
J: TRBJ2-3
V: TRBV28
D: NA
size: many

CDR3: CATSQDLGSRETQYF
DNA: TGCGCTACCAGCCAAGATCTGGGCTCCAGAGAGACCCAGTACTTC
J: TRBJ2-5
V: TRBV4-1
D: NA
size: NA

CDR3: CAWKTMGNTGELFF
DNA: TGTGCATGGAAAACGATGGGGAACACCGGGGAGCTGTTTTTT
J: TRBJ2-2
V: TRBV30
D: NA
size: once

CDR3: CSVARSGTTTDTQYF
DNA: TGTAGCGTTGCCCGATCCGGGACAACTACAGATACGCAGTATTTT
J: TRBJ2-3
V: TRBV29-1
D: NA
size: NA

CDR3: CASNPRGVAGGRSEQFF
DNA: TGCGCAAGCAACCCCAGAGGGGTAGCGGGAGGGCGAAGTGAGCAGTTCTTC
J: TRBJ2-1
V: TRBV4-1
D: TRBD2
size: NA

CDR3: CAISPRTSGRTDTQYF
DNA: TGTGCCATCAGCCCCCGGACTAGCGGGCGGACAGATACGCAGTATTTT
J: TRBJ2-3
V: TRBV7-2
D: TRBD2
size: once

CDR3: CNSGGGANQLQHF
DNA: TGCAACTCCGGAGGGGGAGCGAATCAGCTCCAGCATTTT
J: TRBJ1-5
V: TRBV29-1
D: NA
size: once

CDR3: CANSYSGQGAGTGELFF
DNA: TGTGCCAACAGTTACTCGGGACAGGGGGCGGGGACCGGAGAGCTGTTTTTT
J: TRBJ2-2
V: TRBV6-6
D: TRBD1
size: NA

CDR3: CASSFGQVVLRHNEQFF
DNA: TGTGCGAGCAGCTTCGGACAGGTGGTCCTGAGACACAATGAGCAGTTCTTC
J: TRBJ2-1
V: TRBV7-8
D: TRBD1
size: NA

CDR3: CSIVVGGIEAFF
DNA: TGCAGCATTGTGGTGGGCGGCATTGAAGCTTTCTTT
J: TRBJ1-1
V: TRBV29-1
D: NA
size: NA

CDR3: CNAGKTDRQYF
DNA: TGCAACGCGGGAAAGACAGATAGACAGTATTTT
J: TRBJ2-3
V: TRBV29-1
D: NA
size: NA

CDR3: CASRLGGGGGELFF
DNA: TGTGCCAGTAGATTGGGCGGAGGGGGCGGGGAGCTGTTTTTC
J: TRBJ2-2
V: TRBV5-5
D: NA
size: NA

CDR3: CASTLGFGEQYF
DNA: TGTGCCAGCACTCTAGGGTTTGGCGAACAGTACTTC
J: TRBJ2-7
V: TRBV28
D: NA
size: NA

CDR3: CASSQDLTGSYEQNF
DNA: TGCGCCAGCAGCCAAGATCTGACAGGCTCCTACGAGCAGAACTTC
J: TRBJ2-7
V: TRBV4-3
D: NA
size: NA

CDR3: CAIGHETQYF
DNA: TGTGCCATTGGACATGAGACCCAGTACTTC
J: TRBJ2-5
V: TRBV10-3
D: NA
size: NA

CDR3: CASSLWTTWNEQFF
DNA: TGCGCCAGCAGTCTCTGGACTACGTGGAATGAGCAGTTCTTC
J: TRBJ2-1
V: TRBV5-1
D: NA
size: NA

CDR3: CSVTRDWAYNEQFF
DNA: TGCAGCGTGACTCGGGACTGGGCGTACAATGAGCAGTTCTTC
J: TRBJ2-1
V: TRBV29-1
D: NA
size: NA

CDR3: CASNPSGSGGFGELLF
DNA: TGTGCCAGCAACCCTAGCGGGAGCGGGGGGTTCGGGGAACTGTTATTT
J: TRBJ2-2
V: TRBV6-6
D: TRBD2
size: NA

CDR3: CASTYESLNSPLHF
DNA: TGTGCCAGCACTTACGAGTCTTTAAATTCACCCCTCCACTTT
J: TRBJ1-6
V: TRBV12-3/TRBV12-4
D: NA
size: NA

CDR3: CCVEKAGVRTDTQYF
DNA: TGCTGCGTTGAGAAAGCGGGGGTGAGGACAGATACGCAGTATTTT
J: TRBJ2-3
V: TRBV29-1
D: TRBD2
size: NA

CDR3: CASNLSYEQYF
DNA: TGTGCCAGCAACTTGAGTTACGAGCAGTACTTT
J: TRBJ2-7
V: TRBV11-3
D: NA
size: NA

CDR3: CATSLTGEPYEQYF
DNA: TGTGCCACCAGCTTAACAGGGGAACCCTACGAACAGTACTTC
J: TRBJ2-7
V: TRBV11-2
D: TRBD1
size: NA

CDR3: CAIRGRVCTVTQHF
DNA: TGTGCCATCCGAGGGAGGGTATGCACAGTTACGCAGCATTTT
J: TRBJ1-5
V: TRBV10-3
D: NA
size: NA

CDR3: CASSSLAGARLEQYF
DNA: TGTGCCAGCAGCTCATTAGCGGGAGCGAGGCTCGAGCAGTACTTC
J: TRBJ2-7
V: TRBV11-2
D: TRBD2
size: NA

CDR3: CASNGQGSHEQYF
DNA: TGTGCCAGCAACGGACAGGGCTCCCACGAGCAGTACTTC
J: TRBJ2-7
V: TRBV5-4
D: TRBD1
size: NA

CDR3: CAISEFSTANTEAFF
DNA: TGTGCCATCAGTGAGTTTAGCACCGCAAACACTGAAGCTTTCTTT
J: TRBJ1-1
V: TRBV10-3
D: NA
size: NA

CDR3: CVSAYHGGTGTDTQYF
DNA: TGTGTCAGCGCCTACCACGGCGGGACGGGCACAGATACGCAGTATTTC
J: TRBJ2-3
V: TRBV6-5
D: NA
size: NA

CDR3: CAFQGANLLTF
DNA: TGTGCCTTCCAAGGGGCCAACCTCCTGACTTTC
J: TRBJ2-6
V: TRBV6-1
D: NA
size: once

CDR3: CAGSFMTSVTGGSHEQYF
DNA: TGCGCCGGCAGCTTCATGACTAGCGTAACTGGGGGAAGCCACGAGCAGTACTTC
J: TRBJ2-7
V: TRBV5-1
D: TRBD2
size: NA

CDR3: CSAEGCGSTDTQYF
DNA: TGCAGCGCTGAGGGTTGCGGGAGTACAGATACGCAGTATTTT
J: TRBJ2-3
V: TRBV29-1
D: TRBD2
size: NA

CDR3: CVSSSFGPGQSTNIQYF
DNA: TGTGTCAGCAGCTCTTTTGGCCCGGGACAGAGTACAAACATTCAGTACTTC
J: TRBJ2-4
V: TRBV12-3/TRBV12-4
D: TRBD1
size: NA

CDR3: CATYTMENATIYF
DNA: TGTGCCACCTATACAATGGAAAACGCCACCATATATTTT
J: TRBJ1-3
V: TRBV6-1
D: NA
size: NA

CDR3: CASSQVRELLF
DNA: TGTGCCAGCAGTCAAGTGCGGGAGCTGTTGTTT
J: TRBJ2-2
V: TRBV14
D: TRBD2
size: few

CDR3: CASSSSWDETFF
DNA: TGCGCCAGCAGCTCTTCATGGGATGAAACTTTCTTT
J: TRBJ1-1
V: TRBV5-1
D: NA
size: NA

CDR3: CASSVPQGARGTGELFF
DNA: TGTGCCAGCAGCGTTCCCCAGGGGGCGCGAGGCACCGGGGAGCTGTTTTTT
J: TRBJ2-2
V: TRBV9
D: TRBD1
size: NA

CDR3: CASQGGAGAENEKLFF
DNA: TGTGCCAGTCAAGGCGGCGCGGGGGCTGAGAATGAAAAACTGTTTTTT
J: TRBJ1-4
V: TRBV10-3
D: NA
size: NA